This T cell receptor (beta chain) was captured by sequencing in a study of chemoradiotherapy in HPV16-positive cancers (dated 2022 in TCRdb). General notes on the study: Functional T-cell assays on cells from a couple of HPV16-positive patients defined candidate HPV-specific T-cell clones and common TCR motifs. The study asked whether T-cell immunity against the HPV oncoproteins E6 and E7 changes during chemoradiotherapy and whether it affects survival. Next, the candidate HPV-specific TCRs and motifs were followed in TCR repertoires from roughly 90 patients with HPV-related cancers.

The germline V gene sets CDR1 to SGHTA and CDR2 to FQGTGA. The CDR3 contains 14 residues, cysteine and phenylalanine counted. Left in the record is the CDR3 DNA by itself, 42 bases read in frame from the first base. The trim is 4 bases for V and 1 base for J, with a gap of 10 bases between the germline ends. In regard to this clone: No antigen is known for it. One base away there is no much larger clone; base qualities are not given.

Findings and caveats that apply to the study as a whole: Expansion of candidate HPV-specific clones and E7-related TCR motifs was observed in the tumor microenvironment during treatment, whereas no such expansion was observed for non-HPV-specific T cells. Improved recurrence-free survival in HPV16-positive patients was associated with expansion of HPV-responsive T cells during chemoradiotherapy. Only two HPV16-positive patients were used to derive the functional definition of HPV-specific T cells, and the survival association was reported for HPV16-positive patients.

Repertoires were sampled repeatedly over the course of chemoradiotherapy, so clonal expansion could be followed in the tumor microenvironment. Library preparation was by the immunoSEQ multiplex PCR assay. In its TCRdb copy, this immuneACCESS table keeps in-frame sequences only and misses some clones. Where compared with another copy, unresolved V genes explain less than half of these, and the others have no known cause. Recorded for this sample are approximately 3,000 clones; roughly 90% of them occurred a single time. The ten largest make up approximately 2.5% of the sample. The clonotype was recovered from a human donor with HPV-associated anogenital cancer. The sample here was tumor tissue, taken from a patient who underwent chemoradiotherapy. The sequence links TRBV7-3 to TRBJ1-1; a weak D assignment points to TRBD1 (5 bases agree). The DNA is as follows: TGTGCCAGCAGCTCAGGGCGGGGGAACACTGAAGCTTTCTTT. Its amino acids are CASSSGRGNTEAFF.